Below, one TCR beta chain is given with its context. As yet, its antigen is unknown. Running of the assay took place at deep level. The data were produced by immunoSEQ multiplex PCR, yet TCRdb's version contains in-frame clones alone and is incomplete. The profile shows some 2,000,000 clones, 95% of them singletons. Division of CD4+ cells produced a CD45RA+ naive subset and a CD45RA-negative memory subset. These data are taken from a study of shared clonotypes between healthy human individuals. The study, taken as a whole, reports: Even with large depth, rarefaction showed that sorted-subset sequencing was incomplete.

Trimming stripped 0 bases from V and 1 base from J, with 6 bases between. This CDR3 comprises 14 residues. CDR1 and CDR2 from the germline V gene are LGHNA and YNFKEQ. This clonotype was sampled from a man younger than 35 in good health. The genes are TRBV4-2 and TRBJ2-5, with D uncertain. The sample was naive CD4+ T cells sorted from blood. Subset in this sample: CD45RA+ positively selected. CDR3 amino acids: CASSQDRAQETQYF. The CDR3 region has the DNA TGTGCCAGCAGCCAAGATAGGGCCCAAGAGACCCAGTACTTC.